This entry concerns a single T cell receptor beta chain. Its antigen is unknown. Nothing much larger sits one base from this clone, and base qualities are not available. The sample comes from a study of blood T cell repertoires in COVID-19 (dated by TCRdb to about 2020). In terms of the full investigation: Samples from collaborators originated in the United States, Italy and Spain and spanned both the acute and convalescent phases of COVID-19. The material from the prospective study consisted of cDNA or gDNA derived from T cells, B-cell-depleted T cells, or PBMCs. The dataset comprised deeply sampled blood TCRbeta repertoires from subjects exposed to, actively infected with, or recovered from COVID-19. The repertoires were released in a freely available public database intended as a resource for research on the immune response to SARS-CoV-2. Samples were obtained from the ongoing ImmuneRACE study (first 160 participants) and from approximately 1,200 subjects provided by 6 global collaborators. A de-identified subject ID, COVID-19 status, age in years and sex were almost always included in the sample metadata. Where HLA class I and class II types were available, the types were taken from metadata supplied by the sample provider, not from assay-based typing. Paper-wide results and their limitations: Clinical and demographic metadata were provided uncurated, with the amount varying by source and participant.

Enrolling through a virtual design, the prospective study's participants ranged in age from roughly 18 to 90 years and lived across approximately 25 United States geographic areas. Cohort assignment in the prospective study relied on participant-reported clinical history from a screening survey and a study questionnaire. Mobile phlebotomists in the prospective study collected whole blood, serum and a nasopharyngeal or oropharyngeal swab from every participant. Over a roughly 2-month period, participants in the prospective study had the option of providing additional blood draws and questionnaires. Before DNA extraction, prospective study blood samples were shipped either frozen or at room temperature. In the germline V gene, CDR1 corresponds to SGHTS and CDR2 to YDEGEE. V trim: 4 bases; J trim: 1 base; unmatched bases: 10. The cysteine opens and the phenylalanine closes a CDR3 of 16 amino acids. Kept here is only the CDR3 DNA, which spans 48 bases and is read in frame from base 1.

TCRbeta CDR3 regions were amplified from genomic DNA using the immunoSEQ Assay, a bias-controlled multiplex PCR. Per the source publication's procedure: Nucleated cell counts per sample were estimated from amplification of reference gene primers within the assay. To quantify the absolute abundance of each unique TCRbeta CDR3 rearrangement, sequence reads were collapsed and filtered. For each sample, productive Simpson clonality was calculated as the square root of Simpson's diversity index across productive rearrangements. The source is immuneACCESS, and TCRdb retained only in-frame sequences with V and J called. Part of the clones is not carried over; for the studies checked, unresolved V genes explain less than half of this, and the remainder is unexplained. For V, J and clone size, that table is used; D and trimming come from the DNA. Present in this sample are around 250,000 clones, 85% to 90% of which were seen just once. The ten largest account for roughly 4.3% of the sample.

This receptor was identified in a woman aged 30 to 39 with acute COVID-19. The chain is assembled from TRBV5-8 and TRBJ2-5, and TRBD2 matches 7 of the central bases. The sequenced sample was PBMCs or T cells enriched from blood (not recorded which). The DNA reads TGTGCCAGCAGCGGCGGGGGAGGGCTACTCCAAGAGACCCAGTACTTC. Translated, it gives CASSGGGGLLQETQYF.